This T cell receptor (beta chain) was captured by sequencing in a study of shared clonotypes between healthy human individuals. Trimming removed 7 bases from V and 5 bases from J, with 9 bases in between. This CDR3 contains 11 residues. Germline loops: CDR1 SGHRS, CDR2 YFSETQ. Original methodology: Owing to the provision of junction-only sequences devoid of quality scores by immunoSEQ, filtering differed. Measured with immunoSEQ multiplex PCR; TCRdb has only the in-frame clones, and not every one. That table supplies the V and J calls and clone size; D and trimming were determined from the DNA. The data contain around 690,000 clones, 80% to 95% of them singletons. A word on this clone: Its specificity is not known.

Overall study findings and caveats: Only blood was sampled, and tissue TCR repertoires likely differ from blood ones.

The chain recombines TRBV5-1 with TRBJ1-1; D is unresolved. The TCR sequence derives from a man younger than 35 in good health. Some clones in this sample may be carry-over from other donors' samples. The sample was memory CD8+ T cells from PBMCs. The subset: CD45RO+ cells pooled with CCR7-negative TemRA cells. CDR3 sequence reads: CASLLGTEAFF. The CDR3, as DNA: TGCGCCAGCTTACTGGGGACTGAAGCTTTCTTT. Together with reference TRBV5-1 and TRBJ1-1, the CDR3 gives the full variable domain: KAGVTQTPRYLIKTRGQQVTLSCSPISGHRSVSWYQQTPGQGLQFLFEYFSETQRNKGNFPGRFSGRQFSNSRSEMNVSTLELGDSALYLCASLLGTEAFFGQGTRLTVV.